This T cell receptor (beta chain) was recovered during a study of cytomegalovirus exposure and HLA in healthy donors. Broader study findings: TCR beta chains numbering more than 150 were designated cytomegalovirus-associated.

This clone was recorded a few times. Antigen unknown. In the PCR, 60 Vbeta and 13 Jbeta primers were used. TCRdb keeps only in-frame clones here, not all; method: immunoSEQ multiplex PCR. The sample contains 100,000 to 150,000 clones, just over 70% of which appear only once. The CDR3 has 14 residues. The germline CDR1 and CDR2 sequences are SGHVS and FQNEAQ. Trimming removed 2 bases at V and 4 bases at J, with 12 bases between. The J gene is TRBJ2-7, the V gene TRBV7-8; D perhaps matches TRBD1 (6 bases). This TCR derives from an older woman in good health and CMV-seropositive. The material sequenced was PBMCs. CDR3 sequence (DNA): TGTGCCAGCAGCTTATCCCCCCAGGGGTACGAGCAGTACTTC. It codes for CASSLSPQGYEQYF.